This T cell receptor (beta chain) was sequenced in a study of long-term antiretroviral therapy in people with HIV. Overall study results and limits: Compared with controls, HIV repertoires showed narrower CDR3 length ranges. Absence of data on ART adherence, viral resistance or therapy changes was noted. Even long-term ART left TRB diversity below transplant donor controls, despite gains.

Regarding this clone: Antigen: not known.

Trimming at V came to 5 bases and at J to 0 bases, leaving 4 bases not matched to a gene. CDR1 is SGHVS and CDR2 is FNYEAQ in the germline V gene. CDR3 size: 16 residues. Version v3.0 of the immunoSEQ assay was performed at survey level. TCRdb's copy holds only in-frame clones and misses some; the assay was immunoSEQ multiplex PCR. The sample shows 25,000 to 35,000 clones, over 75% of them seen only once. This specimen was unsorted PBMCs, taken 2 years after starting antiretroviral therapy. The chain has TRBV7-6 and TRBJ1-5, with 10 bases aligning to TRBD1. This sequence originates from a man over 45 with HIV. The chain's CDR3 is CASSPRTGGSNQPQHF. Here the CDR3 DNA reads TGTGCCAGCAGCCCGCGGACAGGGGGTAGCAATCAGCCCCAGCATTTT.